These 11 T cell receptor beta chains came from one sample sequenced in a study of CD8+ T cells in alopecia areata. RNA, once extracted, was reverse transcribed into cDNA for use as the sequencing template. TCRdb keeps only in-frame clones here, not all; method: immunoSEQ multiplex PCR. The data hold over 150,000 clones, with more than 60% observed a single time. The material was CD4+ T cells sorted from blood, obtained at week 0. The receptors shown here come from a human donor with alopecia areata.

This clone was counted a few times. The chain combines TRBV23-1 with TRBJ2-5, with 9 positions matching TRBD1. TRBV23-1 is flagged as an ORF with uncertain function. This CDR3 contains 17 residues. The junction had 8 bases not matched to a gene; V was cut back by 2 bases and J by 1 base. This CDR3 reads CASSQGIGTGLQETQYF. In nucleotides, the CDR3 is TGCGCCAGCAGTCAAGGGATAGGGACAGGGCTCCAAGAGACCCAGTACTTC.

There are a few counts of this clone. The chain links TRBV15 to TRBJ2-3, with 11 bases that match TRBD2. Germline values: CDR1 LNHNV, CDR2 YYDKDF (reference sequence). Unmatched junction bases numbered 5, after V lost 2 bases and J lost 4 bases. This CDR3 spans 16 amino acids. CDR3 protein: CATSRKNSGRADTQYF. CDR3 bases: TGTGCCACCAGCAGAAAAAATAGCGGGAGGGCAGATACGCAGTATTTT.

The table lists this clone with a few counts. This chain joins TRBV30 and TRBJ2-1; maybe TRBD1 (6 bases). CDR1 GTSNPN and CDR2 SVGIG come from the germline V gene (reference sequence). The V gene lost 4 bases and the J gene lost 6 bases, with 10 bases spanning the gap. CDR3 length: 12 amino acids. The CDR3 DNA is TGTGCCTGGACTAGGACAGTCAATGAGCAGTTCTTC. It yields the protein CAWTRTVNEQFF.

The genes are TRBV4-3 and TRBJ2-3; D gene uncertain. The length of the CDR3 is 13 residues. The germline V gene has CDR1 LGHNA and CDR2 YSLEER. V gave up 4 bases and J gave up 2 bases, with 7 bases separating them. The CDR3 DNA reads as TGCGCCAGCAGCCGGACCTTCACAGATACGCAGTATTTT. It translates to CASSRTFTDTQYF.

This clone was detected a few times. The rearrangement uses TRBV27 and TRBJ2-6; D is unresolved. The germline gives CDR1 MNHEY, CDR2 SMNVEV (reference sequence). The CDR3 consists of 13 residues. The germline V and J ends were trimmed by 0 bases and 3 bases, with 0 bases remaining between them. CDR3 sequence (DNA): TGTGCCAGCAGTTTATCTGGGGCCAACGTCCTGACTTTC. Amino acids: CASSLSGANVLTF.

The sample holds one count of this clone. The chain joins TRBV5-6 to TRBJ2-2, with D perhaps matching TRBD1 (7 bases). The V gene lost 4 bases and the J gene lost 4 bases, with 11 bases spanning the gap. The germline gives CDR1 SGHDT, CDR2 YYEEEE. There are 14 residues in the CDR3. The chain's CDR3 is CASSGGTATGELFF. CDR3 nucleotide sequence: TGTGCCAGCAGCGGCGGGACAGCCACCGGGGAGCTGTTTTTT.

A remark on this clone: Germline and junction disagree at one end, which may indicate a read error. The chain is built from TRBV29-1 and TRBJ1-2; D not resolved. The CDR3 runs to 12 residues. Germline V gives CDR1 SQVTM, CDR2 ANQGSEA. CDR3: CSVELPDEKVSF. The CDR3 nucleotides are TGCAGCGTTGAGCTTCCGGACGAAAAGGTCTCCTTC.

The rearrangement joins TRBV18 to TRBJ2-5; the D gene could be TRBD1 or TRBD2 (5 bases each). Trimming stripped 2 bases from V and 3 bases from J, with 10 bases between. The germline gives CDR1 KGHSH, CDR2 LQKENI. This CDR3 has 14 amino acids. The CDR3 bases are TGTGCCAGCTCACCATCAGGGCGGGAAGAGACCCAGTACTTC. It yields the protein CASSPSGREETQYF.

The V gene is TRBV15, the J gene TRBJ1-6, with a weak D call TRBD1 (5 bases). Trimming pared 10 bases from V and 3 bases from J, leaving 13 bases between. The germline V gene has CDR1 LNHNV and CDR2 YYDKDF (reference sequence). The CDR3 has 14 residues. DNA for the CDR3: TGTGCCAGCCAGCCGGGGGACTATAATTCACCCCTCCACTTT. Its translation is CASQPGDYNSPLHF.

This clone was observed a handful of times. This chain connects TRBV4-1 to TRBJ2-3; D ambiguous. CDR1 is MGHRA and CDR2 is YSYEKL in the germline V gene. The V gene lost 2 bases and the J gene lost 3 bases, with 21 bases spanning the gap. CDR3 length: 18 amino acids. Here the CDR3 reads CASSQHPLTSRHTDTQYF. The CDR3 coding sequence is TGCGCCAGCAGCCAACACCCTCTCACGAGCCGTCATACAGATACGCAGTATTTT.

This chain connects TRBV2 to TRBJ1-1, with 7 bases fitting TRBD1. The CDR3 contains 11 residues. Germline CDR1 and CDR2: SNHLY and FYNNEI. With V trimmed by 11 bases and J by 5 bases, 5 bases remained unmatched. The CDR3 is CAETGYTEAFF. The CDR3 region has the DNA TGTGCCGAGACAGGGTATACTGAAGCTTTCTTT. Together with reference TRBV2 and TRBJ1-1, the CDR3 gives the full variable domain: EPEVTQTPSHQVTQMGQEVILRCVPISNHLYFYWYRQILGQKVEFLVSFYNNEISEKSEIFDDQFSVERPDGSNFTLKIRSTKLEDSAMYFCAETGYTEAFFGQGTRLTVV.